The 15 T cell receptor beta chains reported below all come from one sample, sequenced in a study of tumor-infiltrating lymphocytes in primary liver carcinoma. The authors made TCR beta cDNA from roughly 480 ng total RNA with a constant-region primer. Three rounds of nested multiplex PCR with slightly modified ARM-PCR produced TCR beta libraries. Two initial PCR rounds of roughly 10 cycles each paired TRBV1-TRBV30 forward primers with a C-beta reverse primer. TCRdb re-analysed the multiplex PCR reads in MiXCR, keeping a single row per CDR3 protein. The profile shows about 59,000 distinct CDR3 sequences, approximately 70% of them singletons. The tissue used was unsorted bulk material of 20-30 mg. RNA and DNA were co-extracted from it with the AllPrep DNA/RNA mini kit. The source material was liver tumor tissue from sampling region 2. Subset meaning: tumor region T2, inferior pole. The receptors shown here come from a man aged 35-49 years with primary liver carcinoma and hepatitis B virus infection.

The gene calls are TRBV7-9 and TRBJ2-7; D gene ambiguous. Trimming removed 7 bases from V and 2 bases from J, with 21 bases in between. Germline loops: CDR1 SEHNR, CDR2 FQNEAQ (reference sequence). The CDR3 loop spans 16 amino acids. The CDR3 bases are TGTGCCAGCAACGCTATAGCTGCAGGCTTAGCCTACGAGCAGTACTTC. This encodes CASNAIAAGLAYEQYF.

For the CDR3, the DNA is TGTGCCAGCAGTTCAGGGCAGGGGGCTACTTACGAGCAGTACTTC. It specifies CASSSGQGATYEQYF. The chain has TRBV12-3 or TRBV12-4 and TRBJ2-7, with TRBD1 matching 8 bases. V lost 4 bases to trimming and J lost 4 bases; unmatched junction nucleotides: 9. CDR3 length: 15 residues.

For this clonotype: One junction end disagrees with the germline gene, perhaps due to a read error. CDR3 loop: CASSSGGGSVGARTDTQYF. Here the CDR3 DNA reads TGTGCCAGCAGCTCTGGGGGAGGCTCTGTTGGAGCCCGCACAGATACACAGTATTTT. The J gene is TRBJ2-3, the V gene TRBV11-1; D is perhaps TRBD2 (6 bases). Germline-derived CDR1 and CDR2 are SGHAT and FQDESV (reference sequence). This CDR3 spans 19 amino acids.

Comment on this clonotype: Possible read error: a much larger clone is one base away. The rearrangement uses TRBV20-1 and TRBJ2-3; D might be TRBD2 (5 bases). This CDR3 has 13 residues. In germline, CDR1 is DFQATT, CDR2 SNEGSKA (reference sequence). This chain's CDR3 is CGADGGSTDTQYF. The CDR3 coding sequence is TGCGGTGCTGATGGCGGGAGCACAGATACGCAGTATTTT.

On this clonotype: Given the absence of the conserved phenylalanine or tryptophan at the CDR3 end, a read error is likely. The CDR3 here is CACSLYRLASEQFS. The CDR3 coding sequence is TGTGCCTGCAGCTTATACCGGCTAGCTAGTGAGCAGTTCTCC. V is TRBV11-2 and J is TRBJ2-1, with D tentatively TRBD2 (5 bases). There are 14 residues in the CDR3. Germline V CDR1 and CDR2: SGHAT, FQNNGV.

The chain is built from TRBV6-5 and TRBJ2-2, with D perhaps TRBD2 (6 bases). Per germline, CDR1 MNHEY and CDR2 SVGAGI. Trimming pared 6 bases from V and 14 bases from J, leaving 22 bases between. The CDR3 totals 14 residues. The CDR3 sequence is CASRRRLNTGGLFF. Here the CDR3 DNA reads TGTGCCAGCAGGAGGAGATTAAACACCGGGGGACTGTTTTTT.

As to this clonotype: A junction boundary mismatches the germline segment, possibly from a read error. The rearrangement joins TRBV4-1 to TRBJ2-1, with 7 bases identical to TRBD2. Per the germline V gene, CDR1 is MGHRA and CDR2 is YSYEKL. The CDR3 sequence is 12 residues long. For the CDR3, the DNA is TGCGCCAGCAACCAAACTAGCGATGAACAGTTCTTC. The encoded protein is CASNQTSDEQFF.

The chain recombines TRBV5-4 with TRBJ2-7, with D hard to call. This CDR3 region has 17 residues. Trimming took 4 bases from V and 3 from J, leaving 23 bases between them. Germline V gene sequence: CDR1 SGHNT, CDR2 YYREEE (reference sequence). CDR3 sequence (DNA): TGTGCCAGCAGCCCCGCCATTGGAGCGAGAGTATTCTACGAGCAGTACTTC. Translation: CASSPAIGARVFYEQYF.

As for this clonotype: The conserved final phenylalanine or tryptophan is absent from the CDR3, which likely points to a read error. V and J are TRBV4-3 and TRBJ2-7; D uncertain. Trimming shortened V by 1 base and J by 7 bases, and 11 bases separated the two germline ends. Germline CDR1 reads LGHNA; CDR2 reads YSLEER. This CDR3 comprises 13 residues. CDR3 DNA: TGCGCCAGCAGCCAAGCTTATGGCAGGGAGCAGTACTTG. This translates into CASSQAYGREQYL.

This chain connects TRBV11-1 to TRBJ2-2; D might be TRBD2 (6 bases). Germline-derived CDR1 and CDR2 are SGHAT and FQDESV (reference sequence). V lost 7 bases and J 0 bases, leaving 15 bases between the germline ends. The CDR3 totals 16 residues. The CDR3 region has the DNA TGTGCCAGCACTCCGGGGGTCGGGGCGAACACCGGGGAGCTGTTTTTT. Translation gives CASTPGVGANTGELFF.

This clonotype is medium-sized in the sample. The gene calls are TRBV11-1 and TRBJ2-2, with 7 nucleotides matching TRBD1. Looked up from germline, CDR1 is SGHAT and CDR2 is FQDESV (reference sequence). The CDR3 spans 14 residues. J was trimmed by 5 bases and V by 3 bases; bases with no gene match: 3. This chain's CDR3 is CASSFTGVTGELFF. As DNA, the CDR3 is TGTGCCAGCAGCTTTACAGGGGTTACCGGGGAGCTGTTTTTT.

This chain joins TRBV4-2 and TRBJ1-1; the match to TRBD1 covers 7 bases. CDR3 length: 17 amino acids. Germline V gene sequence: CDR1 LGHNA, CDR2 YNFKEQ. V shed 0 bases, J shed 14 bases, and the junction held 21 bases outside the gene matches. CDR3 bases: TGTGCCAGCAGCCAAGAGTACGGACAGGCTTTTTGGACTGAACCATTCTTT. As protein: CASSQEYGQAFWTEPFF.

Turning to this clonotype: One end of the junction fails to match germline, which may point to a read error. The rearrangement links TRBV4-1 to TRBJ2-5, with 8 nucleotides matching TRBD1. The CDR3 has 15 amino acids. Germline V CDR1 and CDR2: MGHRA, YSYEKL. Here the CDR3 reads CASRQGGQGWETQYF. In DNA, the CDR3 is TGCGCCAGCAGGCAAGGTGGACAGGGTTGGGAGACCCAGTACTTC.

The chain combines TRBV11-2 with TRBJ2-7; D is ambiguous. Germline CDR1 SGHAT, CDR2 FQNNGV. The CDR3 is 14 amino acids. The V gene lost 6 bases and the J gene lost 2 bases, with 14 bases spanning the gap. CDR3 DNA sequence: TGTGCCAGCAGTATAACCGACGGAGCCTACGAGCAGTACTTC. This sequence encodes CASSITDGAYEQYF.

To note about this clonotype: A much larger clone differs by one base, so this may be a read error. As DNA, the CDR3 is TGTGCCAGCAGTGACGGGACTAGCGGTAACTATGAGCAGTTCTTC. Amino acids: CASSDGTSGNYEQFF. The chain uses TRBV6-4 and TRBJ2-1; 11 nucleotides match TRBD2. This CDR3 has 15 amino acids. V was pared by 2 bases and J by 8 bases, with 5 bases of the junction left unmatched. Germline CDR1 and CDR2: MRHNA and SNTAGT.